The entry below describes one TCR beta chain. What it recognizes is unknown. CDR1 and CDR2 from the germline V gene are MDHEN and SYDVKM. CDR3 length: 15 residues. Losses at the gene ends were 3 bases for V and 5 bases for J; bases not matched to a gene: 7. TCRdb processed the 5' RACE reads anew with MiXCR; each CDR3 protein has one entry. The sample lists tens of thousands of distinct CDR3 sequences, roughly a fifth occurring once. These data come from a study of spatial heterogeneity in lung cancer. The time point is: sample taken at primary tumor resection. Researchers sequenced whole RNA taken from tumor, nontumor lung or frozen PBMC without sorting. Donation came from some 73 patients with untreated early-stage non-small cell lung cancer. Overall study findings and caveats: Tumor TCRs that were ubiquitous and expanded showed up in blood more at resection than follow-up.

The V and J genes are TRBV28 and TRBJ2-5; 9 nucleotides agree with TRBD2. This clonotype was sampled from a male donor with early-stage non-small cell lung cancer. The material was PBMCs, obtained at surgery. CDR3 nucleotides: TGTGCCAGCAGTTTTGGCGGGAGGGCCGGGGAGACCCAGTACTTC. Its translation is CASSFGGRAGETQYF.